The rows below give T cell receptor beta chains drawn from one sample of a study of blood T cells in healthy people across ages. A single record per CDR3 protein comes from TCRdb applying MiXCR to the 5' RACE reads. The profile shows about 830,000 distinct CDR3 sequences, 55% to 75% of them singletons. The sequenced sample was blood. All receptors derive from a man younger than 40 in good health. The CDR3 runs from the conserved cysteine through the conserved F or W. Each record gives: CDR3 DNA, CDR3 protein, V gene, J gene, clone size, D gene. The D gene is left open where the match is weak. Clone size, where shown, is once, few, many, or a class for clones that have expanded.

TGTGCCAGCGGTGGGGACAGAAATTACTACAATGAGCAGTTCTTC	CASGGDRNYYNEQFF	TRBV12-3/TRBV12-4	TRBJ2-1	.	TRBD1
TGCAGCGTTGCCGTCGCCAGCTCCTACGAGCAGTACTTC	CSVAVASSYEQYF	TRBV29-1	TRBJ2-7	few	.
TGTGCCAGCAGCCCCCAACTAGCGGGAGGGGAGACCCAGTACTTC	CASSPQLAGGETQYF	TRBV7-2	TRBJ2-5	.	TRBD2
TGTGCCAGCAGTTACTCGAGCCAGCGGGGGGGCCGAGAGACCCAGTACTTC	CASSYSSQRGGRETQYF	TRBV6-6	TRBJ2-5	.	TRBD2
TGTGCCAGCAGCTTTGGCGCCCCTCAGAACAATGAGCAGTTCTTC	CASSFGAPQNNEQFF	TRBV7-8	TRBJ2-1	.	.
TGCAGTGCTTTCACCTACGAGCAGTACTTC	CSAFTYEQYF	TRBV20-1	TRBJ2-7	once	.
TGTGCCAGCAGTTCCGCTAGCGGGAACCAGTTCTTC	CASSSASGNQFF	TRBV12-3/TRBV12-4	TRBJ2-1	many	TRBD2
TGTGCCAGCCGCTTAGCGTTTGGGCCGGTTGAGCAGTTCTTC	CASRLAFGPVEQFF	TRBV7-2	TRBJ2-1	.	.
TGCAGCGTTGATGCGGGGGAAAGTTACAATGAGCAGTTCTTC	CSVDAGESYNEQFF	TRBV29-1	TRBJ2-1	.	TRBD2
TGCAGTGCTCCCCGGGACCGGAAGACTGAAGCTTTCTTT	CSAPRDRKTEAFF	TRBV20-1	TRBJ1-1	.	.
TGCAGCGTTGGGAGGGTTGGGGGCTACACCTTC	CSVGRVGGYTF	TRBV29-1	TRBJ1-2	.	.
TGCGCCAGCAGCTCACCAGGACTAGCGGGGGGATTTAGCTCCTACAATGAGCAGTACTTC	CASSSPGLAGGFSSYNEQYF	TRBV5-1	TRBJ2-7	.	TRBD2
TGTGCCAGCAGCCAGGGGTTACAGGGGAGCAATCAGCCCCAGCATTTT	CASSQGLQGSNQPQHF	TRBV4-2	TRBJ1-5	.	TRBD1
TGCAGCGTTACCGGACTAGCGGGAGGGCTCGACCGGCAGTATTTT	CSVTGLAGGLDRQYF	TRBV29-1	TRBJ2-3	.	TRBD2
TGTGCCAGCAGCCCGTCGGGGCGGGGGGCCGATCCTAGCTCCTACAATGAGCAGTTCTTC	CASSPSGRGADPSSYNEQFF	TRBV6-4	TRBJ2-1	.	TRBD2
TGTGCCAGCAACCTGGGACAGGGTCTTAACGAGCAGTACTTC	CASNLGQGLNEQYF	TRBV7-9	TRBJ2-7	.	TRBD1
TGTGCCAGCAGCTTAGCCGTGGGGGGGGCTTACTACGAGCAGTACTTC	CASSLAVGGAYYEQYF	TRBV7-2	TRBJ2-7	.	.
TGTGCCAGCAGCTTAGGGGCCCGCTATAGGGCGGGAGGCGTGGCTGTAGAGACCCAGTACTTC	CASSLGARYRAGGVAVETQYF	TRBV11-2	TRBJ2-5	once	TRBD2
TGTGCCAGCAGAGACGGGACAGGGGCAGGACAGCCCCAGCATTTT	CASRDGTGAGQPQHF	TRBV6-1	TRBJ1-5	.	TRBD1
TGTGCCAGCAGGAGTCCCCCCCAAGAGACCCAGTACTTC	CASRSPPQETQYF	TRBV7-9	TRBJ2-5	.	.
TGCAGCGCACTTACTAACTCCTACGAGCAGTACTTC	CSALTNSYEQYF	TRBV29-1	TRBJ2-7	.	.
TGCAGTGCTAGAGATCCCGCGGGGGGAACGGAGACCCAGTACTTC	CSARDPAGGTETQYF	TRBV20-1	TRBJ2-5	.	TRBD2
TGTGCCAGCAGTTTTGGGCGGGGCGGCACAGATACGCAGTATTTT	CASSFGRGGTDTQYF	TRBV12-3/TRBV12-4	TRBJ2-3	.	.
TGTGCCAGCAGCTTAGATCGCGCTAGCAACATCAAAGAGACCCAGTACTTC	CASSLDRASNIKETQYF	TRBV7-2	TRBJ2-5	.	.
TGCGCCAGCAGCTTAGACGGCGGGGGCCTTTGGGATGAGCAGTTCTTC	CASSLDGGGLWDEQFF	TRBV5-1	TRBJ2-1	.	.
TGCGCCAGCAGCCAAGATTTGGGAGAGGCTAATGAAAAACTGTTTTTT	CASSQDLGEANEKLFF	TRBV4-3	TRBJ1-4	.	.
TGTGCCAGCAGCCGGCCGTTACAGCAAGAGACCCAGTACTTC	CASSRPLQQETQYF	TRBV7-2	TRBJ2-5	.	.
TGTGCCATCAACCCGGGGGACCACTACGAGCAGTACTTC	CAINPGDHYEQYF	TRBV10-3	TRBJ2-7	few	.
TGTGCCAGCAGCACAACAGGGATCGACTATGGCTACACCTTC	CASSTTGIDYGYTF	TRBV7-9	TRBJ1-2	.	.
TGTGCCAGCAGGAGTGCTTACACAGATACGCAGTATTTT	CASRSAYTDTQYF	TRBV25-1	TRBJ2-3	.	.
TGCAGTGCTAGAGATCTCATAGCGGGGGACAGAGAGACCCAGTACTTC	CSARDLIAGDRETQYF	TRBV20-1	TRBJ2-5	.	TRBD2